These T cell receptor beta chains were read from a single sample in a study of cytomegalovirus exposure and HLA in healthy donors. Sequencing used immunoSEQ multiplex PCR; TCRdb keeps in-frame clones, though not all of them. The table has some 170,000 clones, roughly 81% seen once. Material: PBMCs. The receptors were sampled from a woman in her forties or fifties in good health and CMV-seronegative. The CDR3 runs from the conserved cysteine through the conserved F or W. The order of the fields is D gene, V gene, J gene, CDR3 protein, CDR3 DNA. A D gene is named only where the DNA matches it firmly.

>NA|TRBV10-3|TRBJ1-5
CAISDGSSQPQHF
TGTGCCATCAGTGATGGTAGTAGTCAGCCCCAGCATTTT
>NA|TRBV30|TRBJ2-2
CAWSVGLGRELFF
TGTGCCTGGAGTGTAGGATTGGGGCGGGAGCTGTTTTTT
>NA|TRBV7-2|TRBJ1-3
CASSLALSSGNTIYF
TGTGCCAGCAGCTTAGCGCTGAGCTCTGGAAACACCATATATTTT
>TRBD1|TRBV2|TRBJ2-2
CASRSTRTGGTGELFF
TGTGCCAGCAGATCCACCAGGACAGGGGGCACCGGGGAGCTGTTTTTT
>NA|TRBV28|TRBJ1-1
CASMIGMNTEAFF
TGTGCCAGTATGATCGGGATGAACACTGAAGCTTTCTTT
>TRBD1|TRBV6-6|TRBJ2-7
CASSYPRDRADYEQYF
TGTGCCAGCAGTTACCCAAGGGACAGGGCAGACTACGAGCAGTACTTC
>NA|TRBV15|TRBJ2-7
CAKRTGVLYEQYF
TGTGCCAAGAGGACGGGAGTGCTCTACGAGCAGTACTTC
>NA|TRBV4-3|TRBJ2-3
CASSQNSLITDTQYF
TGCGCCAGCAGCCAAAATTCTCTTATCACAGATACGCAGTATTTT
>NA|TRBV5-1|TRBJ1-5
CASSWNPGQPQHF
TGCGCCAGCAGCTGGAATCCAGGACAGCCCCAGCATTTT
>NA|TRBV18|TRBJ1-2
CASSPSGAIDYGYTF
TGTGCCAGCTCACCGTCAGGGGCAATAGACTATGGCTACACCTTC
>TRBD1|TRBV9|TRBJ1-3
CASSRDSGNTIYF
TGTGCCAGCAGTCGGGACAGCGGAAACACCATATATTTT
>TRBD1|TRBV9|TRBJ1-1
CASSVGPGTGNTEAFF
TGTGCCAGCAGCGTAGGACCCGGGACAGGGAACACTGAAGCTTTCTTT
>NA|TRBV4-3|TRBJ2-3
CASSDRQGGWTDTQYF
TGCGCCAGCAGCGACAGACAGGGAGGATGGACAGATACGCAGTATTTT
>NA|TRBV7-3|TRBJ1-2
CASSLEQGRGYTF
TGTGCCAGCAGCTTAGAACAGGGTAGAGGCTACACCTTC